Below, 13 T cell receptor beta chains from the same sample are listed, as sequenced in a study. Libraries were prepared by immunoSEQ multiplex PCR; TCRdb keeps only in-frame clonotypes and omits some of them. The profile covers 68,000 or so clones, with around 95% appearing a single time and roughly 4% taken by the ten largest. The source material was PBMCs. Source of these receptors: a man in his forties or fifties with rheumatoid arthritis.

The V gene is TRBV24-1, the J gene TRBJ1-6; unclear D gene. CDR3 length: 16 residues. Germline-derived CDR1 and CDR2 are KGHDR and SFDVKD. V lost 0 bases to trimming and J lost 3 bases, with 8 bases between them. CDR3 loop: CATSDLPGYYNSPLHF. CDR3 bases: TGTGCCACCAGTGATTTGCCAGGCTACTATAATTCACCCCTCCACTTT.

The chain links TRBV28 to TRBJ1-1; D unresolved. The CDR3 spans 15 residues. The ends were cut back, 6 bases at V and 0 bases at J, with 14 bases in the middle. The germline V gene has CDR1 MDHEN and CDR2 SYDVKM. The CDR3 loop is CASSPIGRMNTEAFF. CDR3 DNA: TGTGCCAGCAGCCCGATAGGGAGAATGAACACTGAAGCTTTCTTT.

The chain has TRBV3-1 (or the pseudogene TRBV3-2) and TRBJ2-7, with 11 positions matching TRBD2. Germline CDR1 reads LGHDT; CDR2 reads YNNKEL (reference sequence). This CDR3 has 14 residues. With V trimmed by 5 bases and J by 2 bases, 2 bases remained unmatched. In DNA, the CDR3 is TGTGCCAGCAGCGGGACTAGCGGACCCTACGAGCAGTACTTC. Its protein product is CASSGTSGPYEQYF.

This rearrangement joins TRBV4-2 to TRBJ2-7; no firm D call. The germline V and J ends were trimmed by 10 bases and 2 bases, with 15 bases remaining between them. The CDR3 extends over 13 amino acids. The germline V gene encodes CDR1 LGHNA and CDR2 YNFKEQ. CDR3 in DNA: TGTGCCACCTCGGGCGATCGCGCCTACGAGCAGTACTTC. It yields the protein CATSGDRAYEQYF.

The chain employs TRBV7-2 and TRBJ1-1; D is possibly TRBD1 (5 bases). This CDR3 region has 15 residues. Germline CDR1 SGHTA, CDR2 FQGNSA. Trimming removed 2 bases at V and 0 bases at J, with 10 bases between. The CDR3 sequence is CASSLQGALNTEAFF. CDR3 sequence (DNA): TGTGCCAGCAGCTTACAGGGCGCTTTGAACACTGAAGCTTTCTTT.

V usage is TRBV6-6 and J usage is TRBJ1-5; 8 nucleotides align to TRBD1. The CDR3 has 13 amino acids. V gave up 8 bases and J gave up 6 bases; unmatched junction bases: 6. CDR1 MNHNY and CDR2 SVGAGI come from the germline V gene (reference sequence). CDR3 DNA sequence: TGTGCCAGCGCTTCGGACAGGGCTCAGCCCCAGCATTTT. Residues: CASASDRAQPQHF.

This chain connects TRBV5-1 to TRBJ2-1, with 9 bases identical to TRBD2. Germline V gene lookup returns CDR1 SGHRS and CDR2 YFSETQ. The CDR3 contains 16 residues. The trim removed 2 bases at V and 2 bases at J, leaving 5 bases unmatched. The CDR3 nucleotides read TGCGCCAGCAGCTTCGGTAGCGGGAGCACCTACAATGAGCAGTTCTTC. Protein product: CASSFGSGSTYNEQFF.

This chain connects TRBV4-2 to TRBJ2-5, with D maybe TRBD2 (5 bases). V was clipped by 1 base and J by 7 bases, with 10 bases between them. This CDR3 is 13 amino acids long. Germline CDR1 LGHNA, CDR2 YNFKEQ. The CDR3: CASSQGTEGTQYF. CDR3 sequence (DNA): TGTGCCAGCAGCCAAGGGACTGAGGGGACCCAGTACTTC.

V is TRBV5-4 and J is TRBJ1-2, with unresolved D. Germline loops: CDR1 SGHNT, CDR2 YYREEE (reference sequence). This CDR3 contains 14 residues. Trimming removed 1 base at V and 5 bases at J, with 12 bases between. CDR3: CASSLQLPMYGYTF. The CDR3 DNA reads TGTGCCAGCAGCTTGCAGTTACCTATGTATGGCTACACCTTC.

The genes are TRBV21-1 and TRBJ1-1. TRBV21-1 is designated a pseudogene. The CDR3 sequence is 12 residues long. The CDR3 spells CASSLRWTEAFF. CDR3 DNA: TGTGCCAGCAGCTTACGTTGGACTGAAGCTTTCTTT.

This sequence joins TRBV6-5 and TRBJ2-7, with 7 bases aligning to TRBD1. Germline trimming cut 3 bases from V and 4 bases from J; bases unmatched to any gene: 9. CDR3 length: 15 residues. The V gene's germline CDR1 is MNHEY and CDR2 SVGAGI. CDR3 DNA: TGTGCCAGCAGTTATACAGGGGATCCCCTATACGAGCAGTACTTC. It codes for CASSYTGDPLYEQYF.

The V call is TRBV7-3, the J call TRBJ2-5; D call uncertain. Germline V gives CDR1 SGHTA, CDR2 FQGTGA. V shed 3 bases and J shed 5 bases, with 7 bases lying between them. The CDR3 spans 12 residues. CDR3 in DNA: TGTGCCAGCAGCTTCTCTGGGGAGACCCAGTACTTC. Encoded protein: CASSFSGETQYF. Full variable domain (outside the CDR3, taken from reference TRBV7-3 and TRBJ2-5): GAGVSQTPSNKVTEKGKYVELRCDPISGHTALYWYRQSLGQGPEFLIYFQGTGAADDSGLPNDRFFAVRPEGSVSTLKIQRTERGDSAVYLCASSFSGETQYFGPGTRLLVL.

This clone was observed a few times. The chain has TRBV18 and TRBJ2-3; D gene uncertain. The V and J ends lost 4 bases and 6 bases respectively, with 11 bases between them. CDR1 and CDR2 (germline): KGHSH, LQKENI. The CDR3 totals 13 residues. The CDR3: CASSQPPADTQYF. Here the CDR3 DNA reads TGTGCCAGCTCACAGCCGCCCGCGGATACGCAGTATTTT.